This T cell receptor beta chain stems from a study of T cells after yellow fever vaccination. TCRdb itself ran the 5' RACE reads through MiXCR, one entry per CDR3 protein. The sample yields hundreds of thousands of distinct CDR3 sequences, approximately 13% seen once. This clonotype was seen more than once but under ten times. Its specificity is unknown. The CDR3 extends over 14 amino acids. The germline gives CDR1 GTSNPN, CDR2 SVGIG (reference sequence). V was pared by 4 bases and J by 6 bases, with 15 bases between. Whole-study results and caveats: The study found a weaker secondary response that peaked faster, day 5 versus 15.

This receptor was identified in a man in his thirties or forties who received the YFV17D yellow fever vaccine. The genes are TRBV30 and TRBJ1-4, with unresolved D. The material was PBMCs, obtained on the day of the yellow fever booster vaccination. The CDR3 is CAWNPELKDEKLFF. CDR3 bases: TGTGCCTGGAACCCCGAACTAAAGGATGAAAAACTGTTTTTT.